What follows are 27 T cell receptor beta chains derived from one specimen sequenced in a study of T cells in Graves' hyperthyroidism and ophthalmopathy (dated by TCRdb to between 2017 and 2020). Libraries were made using multiplex PCR. The sample was run on an Illumina HiSeq 2000. Amplification of TCR beta CDR3 regions was carried out from RNA transcripts. For the first round of RT-PCR on the TCR CDR3, the HTBI primer set was used together with the Qiagen OneStep RT-PCR kit. The public reads were quality trimmed at Q25 with fastp and then assembled into clones with MiXCR by TCRdb, keeping productive beta chains. Records with the same CDR3 protein are collapsed into one entry carrying the most frequent genes and DNA. The sample yields some 510,000 distinct CDR3 sequences; less than 25% were counted once. Approximately 26% of the sample is taken by the ten largest. The sequencing sample was made of blood. These receptors were obtained from a young man with Graves' hyperthyroidism.

This clonotype was observed a few times. V usage is TRBV6-1 and J usage is TRBJ2-7; D is ambiguous. With 1 base removed from V and 0 bases from J, the gap between germline ends came to 10 bases. CDR1 and CDR2 from the germline V gene are MNHNS and SASEGT. CDR3 size: 15 residues. CDR3 sequence: CASSEEYHSSYEQYF. The CDR3 DNA sequence: TGTGCCAGCAGTGAAGAATACCACAGCTCCTACGAGCAGTACTTC.

As regards this clonotype: The conserved final phenylalanine or tryptophan is absent from the CDR3, which likely points to a read error. The gene calls are TRBV28 and TRBJ2-7, with 10 bases lining up with TRBD2. The germline V gene has CDR1 MDHEN and CDR2 SYDVKM. This CDR3 has 15 amino acids. Losses at the gene ends were 5 bases for V and 3 bases for J; bases not matched to a gene: 7. The CDR3 sequence: CASSHPGTSDYEQYL. The CDR3 bases are TGTGCCAGCAGTCATCCCGGGACTAGCGACTACGAGCAGTACCTC.

This clonotype was recorded at least ten times. The chain has TRBV20-1 and TRBJ1-1, with 8 nucleotides matching TRBD1. The CDR3 is 13 amino acids. Looked up from germline, CDR1 is DFQATT and CDR2 is SNEGSKA (reference sequence). V trimming: 7 bases; J trimming: 3 bases; junction bases outside the gene matches: 7. The DNA of the CDR3 is TGCAGTGTTGACAGGGGTTGGGACACTGAAGCTTTCTTT. Translated, it gives CSVDRGWDTEAFF.

This clonotype appeared many times. The chain couples TRBV7-9 to TRBJ2-7; D is possibly TRBD1 or TRBD2 (6 bases each). The V gene's germline CDR1 is SEHNR and CDR2 FQNEAQ (reference sequence). CDR3 length: 15 amino acids. V lost 10 bases and J 2 bases, leaving 21 bases between the germline ends. CDR3 in amino acids: CATQGPGGPTYEQYF. The CDR3 DNA follows: TGTGCCACCCAGGGTCCCGGGGGCCCCACCTACGAGCAGTACTTC.

V is TRBV28 and J is TRBJ1-5; no definite D call. This CDR3 comprises 14 residues. Germline loops: CDR1 MDHEN, CDR2 SYDVKM. V dropped 5 bases and J dropped 0 bases, with 8 bases sitting between them. CDR3 DNA: TGTGCCAGCAGTCAAGACACTAGCAATCAGCCCCAGCATTTT. Translated: CASSQDTSNQPQHF.

This clonotype was seen many times. The V and J genes are TRBV30 and TRBJ1-1; no firm D call. CDR3 length: 11 amino acids. The V end lost 1 base, the J end lost 3 bases, and 3 bases lay between the germline ends. In germline, CDR1 is GTSNPN, CDR2 SVGIG (reference sequence). CDR3 loop: CAWSEDTEAFF. For the CDR3, the DNA is TGTGCCTGGAGTGAAGACACTGAAGCTTTCTTT.

This clonotype was observed at least ten times. The rearrangement uses TRBV15 and TRBJ2-7; TRBD2 is a possible D gene (6 bases). The germline CDR1 and CDR2 sequences are LNHNV and YYDKDF (reference sequence). This CDR3 contains 16 residues. The ends were cut back, 1 base at V and 7 bases at J, with 20 bases in the middle. The CDR3 sequence: CATSRALGQGGGEQYF. CDR3 DNA: TGTGCCACCAGCAGAGCTCTTGGTCAGGGAGGCGGAGAGCAGTACTTC.

This clonotype was seen once. One junction end disagrees with the germline gene, perhaps due to a read error. The V call is TRBV19, the J call TRBJ2-7, with a weak D call TRBD2 (6 bases). There are 14 residues in the CDR3. The germline V gene encodes CDR1 LNHDA and CDR2 SQIVND (reference sequence). This CDR3 reads CASSPDTGRYEQCF. CDR3 nucleotides: TGTGCCAGTAGTCCGGACACGGGGAGGTACGAGCAGTGCTTC.

This clonotype was seen repeatedly, ten times or more. The genes are TRBV11-2 and TRBJ2-5, with 8 bases fitting TRBD2. The CDR3 runs to 16 residues. The V gene's germline CDR1 is SGHAT and CDR2 FQNNGV. Trimming took 0 bases from V and 2 from J; bases not matched to a gene: 5. CDR3 in amino acids: CASSLDPGLGQETQYF. CDR3 sequence (DNA): TGTGCCAGCAGCTTAGATCCGGGACTAGGTCAAGAGACCCAGTACTTC.

The chain recombines TRBV9 with TRBJ2-7; perhaps TRBD1 as D (7 bases). V was pared by 7 bases and J by 2 bases, with 16 bases between. Germline V lookup: CDR1 SGDLS, CDR2 YYNGEE. This CDR3 spans 14 amino acids. The CDR3 DNA reads TGTGCCAGCGGACAGGAGGGGTCTCCCTACGAGCAGTACTTC. Its translation: CASGQEGSPYEQYF.

Ten or more counts support this clonotype. The chain employs TRBV29-1 and TRBJ1-2; no firm D call. The CDR3 is 8 amino acids. Germline assignment: CDR1 SQVTM and CDR2 ANQGSEA. Trimming shortened V by 8 bases and J by 10 bases, and 8 bases separated the two germline ends. For the CDR3, the DNA is TGCAGCCTTGGGCCCTACACCTTC. Translation gives CSLGPYTF.

This clonotype has at least ten counts. The junction departs from the called germline gene at one end, perhaps through a read error. V usage is TRBV5-1 and J usage is TRBJ2-7; tentatively, D is TRBD1 (6 bases). CDR1 is SGHRS and CDR2 is YFSETQ in the germline V gene. The CDR3 has 14 amino acids. For the CDR3, the DNA is TGCGCCAGCAGCTTGGATGGACAGACCTACGGGCAGTACTTC. This gives the protein CASSLDGQTYGQYF.

There are many counts of this clonotype. The chain couples TRBV28 to TRBJ1-5; D is unresolved. The CDR3 runs to 15 residues. V lost 4 bases and J lost 0, with 10 bases in between. The germline gives CDR1 MDHEN, CDR2 SYDVKM. CDR3 protein: CASSSQVYSNQPQHF. For the CDR3, the DNA is TGTGCCAGCAGTTCTCAGGTCTATAGCAATCAGCCCCAGCATTTT.

The table lists this clonotype with many counts. The chain has TRBV12-3 or TRBV12-4 and TRBJ1-5; the D gene is possibly TRBD1 (5 bases). The CDR3 is 12 residues long. V gave up 5 bases and J gave up 9 bases, with 11 bases separating them. The CDR3 loop reads CASSGGGPPQHF. In nucleotides, the CDR3 is TGTGCCAGCAGTGGGGGTGGCCCGCCCCAGCATTTT.

The chain combines TRBV12-5 with TRBJ2-5; maybe TRBD2 (6 bases). This CDR3 comprises 15 residues. Germline CDR1 reads LGHNT; CDR2 reads FRNRAP. Trimming left V 1 base short and J 5 bases short, with 14 bases between. CDR3 sequence reads: CASGLAEGRVETQYF. CDR3 bases: TGTGCTAGTGGTTTGGCGGAGGGACGCGTGGAGACCCAGTACTTC.

Note on this clonotype: A much larger clone differs from this one at a single base, so this may be a read error. The CDR3 sequence is CASSKTPGLRNTRELFF. CDR3 DNA: TGTGCCAGCAGCAAAACGCCGGGACTAAGAAACACCAGGGAGCTGTTTTTT. This chain links TRBV11-2 with TRBJ2-2; 7 positions match TRBD2. CDR3 size: 17 residues. CDR1 is SGHAT, CDR2 FQNNGV, per germline.

At least ten counts were recorded for this clonotype. The chain links TRBV24-1 to TRBJ1-1; D is undetermined. The CDR3 is made up of 11 amino acids. Trimming stripped 9 bases from V and 4 bases from J, with 8 bases between. CDR1 is KGHDR and CDR2 is SFDVKD in the germline V gene. The CDR3 loop is CATASLTEAFF. CDR3 bases: TGTGCCACCGCCAGTCTCACTGAAGCTTTCTTT.

This clonotype was detected many times. This chain joins TRBV12-3 or TRBV12-4 and TRBJ1-1; the match to TRBD1 covers 7 bases. The CDR3 runs to 13 residues. V dropped 5 bases and J dropped 9; count of bases not matched to a gene: 9. Here the CDR3 reads CASSSAGTAKAFF. The CDR3 DNA follows: TGTGCCAGCAGTAGCGCCGGGACAGCAAAAGCTTTCTTT.

This chain uses TRBV4-2 with TRBJ1-2; TRBD1 might be the D (5 bases). This CDR3 contains 15 residues. Deletions cut 0 bases from V and 3 bases from J, with 11 bases between. The germline CDR1 and CDR2 sequences are LGHNA and YNFKEQ. The CDR3 nucleotides are TGTGCCAGCAGCCAAGATTCGGGGCGAGACTATGGCTACACCTTC. Translated, it gives CASSQDSGRDYGYTF.

This rearrangement joins TRBV11-1 to TRBJ2-5, with D possibly TRBD2 on 5 matching bases. Germline V lookup: CDR1 SGHAT, CDR2 FQDESV (reference sequence). Trimming removed 3 bases from V and 3 bases from J, with 17 bases in between. The CDR3 is 16 residues long. The CDR3 reads CASSLVLGLAEETQYF. CDR3 nucleotide sequence: TGTGCCAGCAGCTTGGTTCTAGGGCTAGCCGAAGAGACCCAGTACTTC.

About this clonotype: As the CDR3 is not closed by the conserved phenylalanine or tryptophan, this likely results from a read error. J is TRBJ2-7 and V is TRBV6-1; 8 positions match TRBD1. CDR1 MNHNS and CDR2 SASEGT come from the germline V gene. V gave up 8 bases and J gave up 2 bases; unmatched junction bases: 5. CDR3 length: 13 amino acids. DNA of the CDR3: TGTGCCAGCGCCTGGACAGGGACCTACGAGCAGTACTAC. It specifies CASAWTGTYEQYY.

This clonotype was detected many times. This chain uses TRBV6-2 or TRBV6-3 with TRBJ1-1; D might be TRBD1 (5 bases). Germline CDR1 reads MNHEY; CDR2 reads SVGEGT. This CDR3 contains 17 residues. The ends were cut back, 3 bases at V and 4 bases at J, with 21 bases in the middle. Here the CDR3 reads CASSYVTGAGLGTEAFF. The CDR3 coding sequence is TGTGCCAGCAGTTATGTCACCGGGGCAGGCCTCGGCACTGAAGCTTTCTTT.

This clonotype was seen more than once but under ten times. The V gene is TRBV29-1, the J gene TRBJ2-2; possibly TRBD1 for D (6 bases). The CDR3 has 14 amino acids. The V gene lost 4 bases and the J gene lost 2 bases, with 11 bases spanning the gap. In germline, CDR1 is SQVTM, CDR2 ANQGSEA. CDR3 nucleotides: TGCAGCGTTGTTGGGGACACCAACACCGGGGAGCTGTTTTTT. It encodes CSVVGDTNTGELFF.

The sample holds many counts of this clonotype. The V call is TRBV6-5, the J call TRBJ2-7, with 8 positions matching TRBD1. Germline V gene data show CDR1 as MNHEY and CDR2 as SVGAGI. With V trimmed by 6 bases and J by 4 bases, 8 bases remained unmatched. CDR3 size: 14 residues. CDR3 bases: TGTGCCAGCAGCTCTCGGACAGGGAATTACGAGCAGTACTTC. This translates into CASSSRTGNYEQYF.

This clonotype has just a few counts. This chain connects TRBV6-5 to TRBJ1-2, with no clear D. The germline V and J ends were trimmed by 6 bases and 7 bases, with 6 bases remaining between them. CDR1 is MNHEY and CDR2 is SVGAGI in the germline V gene. CDR3 length equals 10 residues. CDR3 sequence (DNA): TGTGCCAGCAGGGAGAGTGGCTACACCTTC. It specifies CASRESGYTF.

This clonotype came up a few times. The chain has TRBV30 and TRBJ1-2, with a weak D call TRBD1 (5 bases). The CDR3 contains 13 residues. V shed 5 bases and J shed 0 bases, with 10 bases lying between them. In germline, CDR1 is GTSNPN, CDR2 SVGIG (reference sequence). The chain's CDR3 is CAWGRGANYGYTF. The CDR3, as DNA: TGTGCCTGGGGTAGGGGCGCTAACTATGGCTACACCTTC. The full variable domain, its missing parts supplied by reference TRBV30 and TRBJ1-2, is SQTIHQWPATLVQPVGSPLSLECTVEGTSNPNLYWYRQAAGRGLQLLFYSVGIGQISSEVPQNLSASRPQDRQFILSSKKLLLSDSGFYLCAWGRGANYGYTFGSGTRLTVV.

For the CDR3, the DNA is TGTGCCACCAGCAGAGATTCCTACACTGAAGCTTTCTTT. This translates into CATSRDSYTEAFF. The V gene is TRBV15, the J gene TRBJ1-1; D gene uncertain. V was shortened by 0 bases and J by 3 bases, with 5 bases between the two germline ends. This CDR3 spans 13 amino acids. Germline CDR1 and CDR2: LNHNV and YYDKDF (reference sequence).